A selection of T cell receptor beta chains follows, all from one sample in a study of PD-1 blockade in classical Hodgkin lymphoma. Some clones are missing from TCRdb's copy, which holds only in-frame ones; the method was immunoSEQ multiplex PCR. The sample lists about 66,000 clones; over 55% were seen once. Sample: peripheral blood mononuclear cells (PBMCs), taken before the second cycle of nivolumab. The receptors stem from a human donor with classical Hodgkin lymphoma. Each CDR3 is given with its conserved first and last residue. A D gene is named only where the DNA matches it firmly. Not every row has a clone size; where given, it reads once, few, many or a size class.

>TRBJ2-2|TRBV27|-|TRBD1
TGTGCCAGCAGTCTAGACAGGGGTATAGCCGGGGAGCTGTTTTTT
CASSLDRGIAGELFF
>TRBJ1-5|TRBV30|-|-
TGTGCCTGGAGTATGCATGGCAATCAGCCCCAGCATTTT
CAWSMHGNQPQHF
>TRBJ2-1|TRBV2|-|TRBD2
TGTGCCAGCAGTCCCCGGGCTAGCGGGGGGGAGCAGTTCTTC
CASSPRASGGEQFF
>TRBJ2-3|TRBV27|-|-
TGTGCCAGCAGTTTATCTACCAGCACAGATACGCAGTATTTT
CASSLSTSTDTQYF
>TRBJ1-1|TRBV5-1|few|-
TGCGCCAGCAGCTCGGAGGGGGGGCGCATAGCTGAAGCTTTCTTT
CASSSEGGRIAEAFF
>TRBJ1-2|TRBV11-1|-|TRBD1
TGTGCCAGCAGCTTCGGACAGGGCCACTACACCTTC
CASSFGQGHYTF
>TRBJ2-7|TRBV10-2|-|TRBD2
TGCGCCAGCGGACGGACTAGCTTCTACGAGCAGTACTTC
CASGRTSFYEQYF
>TRBJ1-4|TRBV5-1|-|-
TGCGCCAGCAGCTCTGCAGGGATCCAAGGTGAAAAACTGTTTTTT
CASSSAGIQGEKLFF
>TRBJ1-6|TRBV6-1|-|-
TGTGCCAGCCGAGGAGGGGGGAGATATAATTCACCCCTCCACTTT
CASRGGGRYNSPLHF
>TRBJ2-1|TRBV27|-|-
TGTGCCAGCAGTTATAGCAGCTCCGGATCCTACAATGAGCAGTTCTTC
CASSYSSSGSYNEQFF
>TRBJ2-5|TRBV6-6|-|-
TGTGCCAGCAGTCCGAGAAGGGGGGGTGACCAGTACTTC
CASSPRRGGDQYF
>TRBJ2-3|TRBV5-1|few|TRBD1
TGCGCCAGCAGCTGGAGACAGGGAACGGGCACAGATACGCAGTATTTT
CASSWRQGTGTDTQYF
>TRBJ1-3|TRBV5-1|-|-
TGCGCCAGCAGTGTTTGGGGGTTGTCTGGAAACACCATATATTTT
CASSVWGLSGNTIYF
>TRBJ1-2|TRBV2|-|-
TGTGCCAGCAGTGAAGCGATGAGGGTCGGGGGCTACACCTTC
CASSEAMRVGGYTF
>TRBJ1-6|TRBV18|-|-
TGTGCCAGCTCACCACGGGCAGGGGACTCTGGTTATAATTCACCCCTCCACTTT
CASSPRAGDSGYNSPLHF
>TRBJ1-1|TRBV30|few|TRBD1
TGTGCCTGGAGTGCGACAGGGAGGATCCAGGAAGCTTTCTTT
CAWSATGRIQEAFF
>TRBJ1-1|TRBV19|many|-
TGTGCCAGTAGTATGGTCCGCGAGACTGAAGCTTTCTTT
CASSMVRETEAFF